These T cell receptor beta chains were read from a single sample in a study of blood T cell repertoires in COVID-19. The repertoire was sequenced with immunoSEQ multiplex PCR; TCRdb's copy has only in-frame clones and lacks some. The data contain just under 75,000 clones, 80% to 85% of them singletons. Sequenced material: peripheral blood. The origin of the receptors is an elderly man with active or convalescent COVID-19. Each CDR3 is given with its conserved first and last residue. The D gene is left open where the match is weak. Size tells how often a clone was seen (once, few, many) or the class of an expanded clone, and some rows leave it out.

-,TRBD1,TRBV4-2,TRBJ2-2,CASTQGQGNTGELFF
-,-,TRBV21-1,TRBJ1-1,CASSSLGALMNTEAFF
-,-,TRBV30,TRBJ2-2,CAWSVLEAPGELFF
-,-,TRBV5-1,TRBJ2-7,CASSTGPYEQYF
-,-,TRBV5-4,TRBJ2-6,CASSLAPGSGANVLTF
-,-,TRBV30,TRBJ1-1,CAWSLVSAEAFF
-,TRBD1,TRBV7-2,TRBJ2-5,CASSLRGQGGETQYF
-,TRBD1,TRBV9,TRBJ1-1,CASSTRQGGTEAFF
-,-,TRBV28,TRBJ1-4,CASSFSVGSLFF
-,-,TRBV6-6,TRBJ1-2,CASSRSGTLNYGYTF
-,-,TRBV10-3,TRBJ1-6,CAISGTGSNSPLHF
once,-,TRBV28,TRBJ1-2,CASDSYSVGGYTF
-,TRBD1,TRBV10-3,TRBJ1-5,CAISERWTGRYNQPQHF
-,TRBD1,TRBV7-9,TRBJ2-3,CASSSGTGAADTQYF
-,TRBD1,TRBV11-2,TRBJ2-3,CASSLQPRGSTDTQYF
-,TRBD2,TRBV6-5,TRBJ2-7,CASSKGLTYEQYF
medium-sized,TRBD2,TRBV5-1,TRBJ2-3,CASSFLAGVGDTQYF
-,TRBD1,TRBV6-5,TRBJ1-5,CASIWTGGWGQPQHF
few,TRBD1,TRBV4-1,TRBJ1-6,CASSQSGTGLNSPLHF
-,TRBD1,TRBV7-9,TRBJ2-3,CASSQGQGAIHYTQYF
-,-,TRBV18,TRBJ1-2,CASSLGAGGYTF
once,TRBD1,TRBV30,TRBJ1-5,CAWSVTGASPDQPQHF
-,-,TRBV30,TRBJ2-7,CAWEHSYEQYF
-,-,TRBV19,TRBJ1-2,CASKAGLGGYTF
-,-,TRBV7-9,TRBJ1-1,CASSVRNTEAFF
-,TRBD2,TRBV4-1,TRBJ2-1,CASSQLRLAGGYNEQFF
-,TRBD1,TRBV19,TRBJ2-1,CASSSRDRDNEQFF
-,-,TRBV5-1,TRBJ2-7,CASSFWAANEQYF